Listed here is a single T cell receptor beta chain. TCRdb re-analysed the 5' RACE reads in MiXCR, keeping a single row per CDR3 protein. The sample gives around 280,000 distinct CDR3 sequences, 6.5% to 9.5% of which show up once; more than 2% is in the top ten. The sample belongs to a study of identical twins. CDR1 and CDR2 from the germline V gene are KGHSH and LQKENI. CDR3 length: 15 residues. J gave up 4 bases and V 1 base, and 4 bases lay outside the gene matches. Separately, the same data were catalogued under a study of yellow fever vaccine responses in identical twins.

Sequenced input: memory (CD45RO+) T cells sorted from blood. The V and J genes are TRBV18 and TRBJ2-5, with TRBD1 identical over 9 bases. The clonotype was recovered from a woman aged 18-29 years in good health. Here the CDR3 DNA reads TGTGCCAGCTCACCACGGCACAGGGGGCTAGAGACCCAGTACTTC. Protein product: CASSPRHRGLETQYF.